These 23 T cell receptor beta chains were sequenced from one sample in a study of identical twins. Via MiXCR, TCRdb re-called the 5' RACE reads, giving one row per CDR3 protein. Among 700,000 or so distinct CDR3 sequences listed, roughly 20% were seen once. This sample was also put to use in a study of T cells expressing NK-cell markers.

The sample taken for sequencing was PBMCs. The receptors derive from a woman in her late teens or twenties in good health.

This sequence joins TRBV5-6 and TRBJ2-1; no definite D call. Germline CDR1 SGHDT, CDR2 YYEEEE. Trimming shortened V by 4 bases and J by 1 base, and 15 bases separated the two germline ends. This CDR3 is built from 16 residues. The CDR3 coding sequence is TGTGCCAGCAGCCCCCCCCCGAGGCAATCCTACAATGAGCAGTTCTTC. As protein: CASSPPPRQSYNEQFF. The full variable domain, rest sourced from reference TRBV5-6 and TRBJ2-1, is DAGVTQSPTHLIKTRGQQVTLRCSPKSGHDTVSWYQQALGQGPQFIFQYYEEEERQRGNFPDRFSGHQFPNYSSELNVNALLLGDSALYLCASSPPPRQSYNEQFFGPGTRLTVL.

Many counts were recorded for this clonotype. This chain links TRBV7-9 with TRBJ2-7; D is undetermined. Trimming stripped 1 base from V and 5 bases from J, with 15 bases between. The CDR3 has 15 amino acids. In germline, CDR1 is SEHNR, CDR2 FQNEAQ (reference sequence). This CDR3 is CASSLVATKLHEQYF. CDR3 bases: TGTGCCAGCAGCTTAGTGGCTACTAAATTGCACGAGCAGTACTTC.

The CDR3 region has the DNA TGCGCCAGCAGCCTTGAATACGGGTTCCGGGAGACCCAGTACTTC. Protein sequence: CASSLEYGFRETQYF. J is TRBJ2-5 and V is TRBV4-3; the D is unclear. V was trimmed by 4 bases and J by 5 bases, leaving 17 bases between them. Germline CDR1 reads LGHNA; CDR2 reads YSLEER. CDR3 length: 15 residues.

The chain recombines TRBV6-1 with TRBJ2-7, with D perhaps TRBD2 (6 bases). Looked up from germline, CDR1 is MNHNS and CDR2 is SASEGT. Trimming shortened V by 7 bases and J by 0 bases, and 16 bases separated the two germline ends. This CDR3 spans 15 amino acids. DNA of the CDR3: TGTGCCAGCACGACCTTCGTCGGGAGCTCCTACGAGCAGTACTTC. Translation: CASTTFVGSSYEQYF.

The chain is built from TRBV20-1 and TRBJ2-1, with 9 bases that match TRBD2. V lost 3 bases to trimming and J lost 6 bases; unmatched junction nucleotides: 12. CDR1 is DFQATT and CDR2 is SNEGSKA in the germline V gene (reference sequence). The CDR3 sequence is 16 residues long. The CDR3 loop reads CSASRASGGMFNEQFF. The CDR3 bases are TGCAGTGCTAGTAGGGCGAGCGGGGGGATGTTCAATGAGCAGTTCTTC.

The rearrangement uses TRBV15 and TRBJ1-1; D ambiguous. Germline values: CDR1 LNHNV, CDR2 YYDKDF (reference sequence). V dropped 6 bases and J dropped 1 base, with 9 bases sitting between them. CDR3 length: 13 amino acids. As DNA, the CDR3 is TGTGCCACCAGGGAGGGCACGAACACTGAAGCTTTCTTT. This codes for CATREGTNTEAFF.

V is TRBV12-3 or TRBV12-4 and J is TRBJ2-7; 10 positions match TRBD1. The junction had 11 bases not matched to a gene; V was cut back by 6 bases and J by 3 bases. The CDR3 runs to 16 residues. CDR3 sequence: CASSPSPGQGDYEQYF. The CDR3 bases are TGTGCCAGCAGCCCGAGTCCCGGACAGGGGGACTACGAGCAGTACTTC.

This clonotype occurred a few times. The chain combines TRBV29-1 with TRBJ1-1; the D gene is possibly TRBD1 (5 bases). V lost 6 bases to trimming and J lost 4 bases, with 12 bases between them. Germline assignment: CDR1 SQVTM and CDR2 ANQGSEA. The CDR3 consists of 12 residues. The DNA for the CDR3 is TGCAGCGTGGGGGTGGATGGCACTGAAGCTTTCTTT. It is translated as CSVGVDGTEAFF.

This clonotype was seen more than once but under ten times. J is TRBJ2-1 and V is TRBV11-3; D uncertain. Germline V gene data show CDR1 as SGHNT and CDR2 as YENEEA. CDR3 length: 14 residues. V dropped 5 bases and J dropped 6 bases, with 14 bases sitting between them. The CDR3 region has the DNA TGTGCCAGCAGCCGAGCATTGGCCGGCAATGAGCAGTTCTTC. It translates to CASSRALAGNEQFF.

This clonotype was counted a few times. The rearrangement links TRBV10-3 to TRBJ2-5; 16 nucleotides line up with TRBD2. Germline V gene sequence: CDR1 ENHRY, CDR2 SYGVKD. The CDR3 is made up of 15 amino acids. V was clipped by 8 bases and J by 4 bases; unmatched bases: 4. CDR3 nucleotide sequence: TGTGCCATCGGGACTAGCGGGGGGGCCGGAGAGACCCAGTACTTC. It specifies CAIGTSGGAGETQYF.

This clonotype occurred a few times. The chain is built from TRBV10-2 and TRBJ1-2; TRBD1 agrees at 8 bases. Germline V gene lookup returns CDR1 WSHSY and CDR2 SAAADI. The CDR3 has 16 residues. Trimming removed 0 bases from V and 5 bases from J; junction bases left unmatched: 8. Here the CDR3 reads CASSESWTGKLYGYTF. CDR3 in DNA: TGCGCCAGCAGTGAGTCGTGGACAGGGAAACTTTATGGCTACACCTTC.

This chain joins TRBV7-9 and TRBJ2-7; possibly TRBD1 for D (8 bases). The CDR3 extends over 17 amino acids. Germline values: CDR1 SEHNR, CDR2 FQNEAQ (reference sequence). The germline V and J ends were trimmed by 3 bases and 4 bases, with 22 bases remaining between them. The DNA for the CDR3 is TGTGCCAGCAGCTTTCCCTCGGGGGGACAGGCCGATTACGAGCAGTACTTC. Translation gives CASSFPSGGQADYEQYF.

The chain is built from TRBV5-1 and TRBJ2-5; 9 bases match TRBD2. The CDR3 is 16 amino acids. Germline V CDR1 and CDR2: SGHRS, YFSETQ. V shed 1 base and J 2 bases; nucleotides not matched to a gene: 6. The CDR3 region is CASSLWLAGSQETQYF. In DNA, the CDR3 is TGCGCCAGCAGCTTGTGGCTAGCGGGAAGTCAAGAGACCCAGTACTTC.

The chain recombines TRBV18 with TRBJ2-1; 9 bases fit TRBD2. V lost 4 bases and J lost 9; bases outside the gene matches: 13. The germline V gene encodes CDR1 KGHSH and CDR2 LQKENI. CDR3 length: 16 residues. The CDR3 spells CASSQSGLAHFAEQFF. The CDR3 DNA sequence: TGTGCCAGCTCACAGTCGGGACTAGCACACTTTGCTGAGCAGTTCTTC. The variable domain in full, completed from reference TRBV18 and TRBJ2-1, reads NAGVMQNPRHLVRRRGQEARLRCSPMKGHSHVYWYRQLPEEGLKFMVYLQKENIIDESGMPKERFSAEFPKEGPSILRIQQVVRGDSAAYFCASSQSGLAHFAEQFFGPGTRLTVL.

This clonotype was seen only a few times. A junction boundary mismatches the germline segment, possibly from a read error. The chain has TRBV7-9 and TRBJ2-5, with a tentative D call TRBD2 (6 bases). The germline CDR1 and CDR2 sequences are SEHNR and FQNEAQ (reference sequence). The CDR3 has 13 residues. CDR3 residues: CASSLAPGSGEYF. The DNA of the CDR3 is TGTGCCAGCAGCCTAGCCCCGGGTAGCGGAGAGTACTTC.

The V gene is TRBV11-2, the J gene TRBJ1-1; D perhaps matches TRBD1 (5 bases). From germline, CDR1 is SGHAT and CDR2 FQNNGV. V lost 5 bases and J 4 bases, leaving 29 bases between the germline ends. The CDR3 length is 19 residues. The DNA for the CDR3 is TGTGCCAGCAGCAGGGGCCCTGGGTCGGGCCCGAGAAGAAGCACTGAAGCTTTCTTT. Its translation is CASSRGPGSGPRRSTEAFF.

The chain links TRBV10-3 to TRBJ2-1, with 11 bases identical to TRBD2. Germline loops: CDR1 ENHRY, CDR2 SYGVKD. With 6 bases clipped from V and 9 bases from J, the junction kept 7 bases outside the gene matches. The CDR3 runs 14 residues. This chain's CDR3 is CAIRPGLAAGEQFF. The DNA of the CDR3 is TGTGCCATCAGGCCGGGACTAGCGGCGGGTGAGCAGTTCTTC.

The V and J genes are TRBV19 and TRBJ2-7; D remains unclear. Per germline, CDR1 LNHDA and CDR2 SQIVND (reference sequence). V was clipped by 8 bases and J by 2 bases, with 10 bases between them. This CDR3 has 12 amino acids. CDR3 nucleotide sequence: TGTGCCAGTGGAGACAAGCCCTACGAGCAGTACTTC. This translates into CASGDKPYEQYF.

V is TRBV7-9 and J is TRBJ1-4; 7 nucleotides line up with TRBD1. V was clipped by 5 bases and J by 5 bases; unmatched bases: 5. CDR1 is SEHNR, CDR2 FQNEAQ, per germline (reference sequence). The CDR3 spans 14 residues. The CDR3 loop is CASSSRGTNEKLFF. The DNA of the CDR3 is TGTGCCAGCAGCAGCAGGGGGACGAATGAAAAACTGTTTTTT.

The chain joins TRBV18 to TRBJ2-7; 9 bases align to TRBD1. The CDR3 has 17 amino acids. Germline CDR1 KGHSH, CDR2 LQKENI. V lost 0 bases and J lost 0; bases outside the gene matches: 6. The CDR3 is CASSPPRGTGPSYEQYF. The CDR3 bases are TGTGCCAGCTCACCACCGCGAGGGACAGGGCCCTCCTACGAGCAGTACTTC.

This clonotype was picked up a small number of times. The chain joins TRBV5-5 to TRBJ2-3; D not resolved. The V and J ends lost 4 bases and 2 bases respectively, with 8 bases between them. The CDR3 runs 13 residues. Germline CDR1 is SGHKS and CDR2 is YYEKEE (reference sequence). CDR3 sequence: CASSHPPTDTQYF. The CDR3 region has the DNA TGTGCCAGCAGCCATCCTCCCACAGATACGCAGTATTTT.

The chain combines TRBV29-1 with TRBJ1-1, with 8 bases identical to TRBD1. V lost 7 bases to trimming and J lost 5 bases; unmatched junction nucleotides: 9. Germline V gene lookup returns CDR1 SQVTM and CDR2 ANQGSEA. The CDR3 runs to 13 residues. In nucleotides, the CDR3 is TGCAGCGCTGGGAGACAGGGGAGAACTGAAGCTTTCTTT. Amino acid sequence: CSAGRQGRTEAFF.

This clonotype has at least ten counts. The V and J genes are TRBV20-1 and TRBJ2-7; TRBD2 aligns across 7 bases. The CDR3 runs to 16 residues. Germline V gene data show CDR1 as DFQATT and CDR2 as SNEGSKA (reference sequence). With V trimmed by 6 bases and J by 2 bases, 16 bases remained unmatched. The CDR3 DNA reads as TGCAGTGCCGGACCAGGCCTGGGACTACTGACCTACGAGCAGTACTTC. Its protein is CSAGPGLGLLTYEQYF.